Presented here are 16 T cell receptor beta chains from one specimen sequenced in a study of T cells after yellow fever vaccination. TCRdb analysed the 5' RACE reads with MiXCR anew, one entry per CDR3 protein. In the table there are around 300,000 distinct CDR3 sequences, roughly 4.3% of which are singletons. Material: PBMCs, obtained 5 days after the yellow fever booster vaccination. These receptor sequences come from a man between 18 and 29 years old who received the YFV17D yellow fever vaccine.

This clonotype was picked up many times. The chain has TRBV7-2 and TRBJ1-2; D remains ambiguous. Germline values: CDR1 SGHTA, CDR2 FQGNSA. V gave up 0 bases and J gave up 10 bases, with 6 bases separating them. The CDR3 extends over 11 amino acids. For the CDR3, the DNA is TGTGCCAGCAGCTTAGCGGGCATCTACACCTTC. This gives the protein CASSLAGIYTF.

This clonotype was detected many times. The chain joins TRBV5-5 to TRBJ2-2; 7 positions match TRBD1. CDR3 length: 14 amino acids. After removal of 6 bases from V and 4 bases from J, the junction contained 6 bases not matched to a gene. Germline values: CDR1 SGHKS, CDR2 YYEKEE (reference sequence). CDR3 DNA: TGTGCCAGCAACCGGGACAGACCCACCGGGGAGCTGTTTTTT. Encoded protein: CASNRDRPTGELFF.

This chain uses TRBV29-1 with TRBJ2-1, with D maybe TRBD2 (6 bases). The germline CDR1 and CDR2 sequences are SQVTM and ANQGSEA. V was clipped by 4 bases and J by 2 bases, with 12 bases between them. This CDR3 has 14 amino acids. CDR3 region: CSVVSGYPYNEQFF. For the CDR3, the DNA is TGCAGCGTTGTCAGCGGGTATCCCTACAATGAGCAGTTCTTC.

This clonotype showed up many times. The chain joins TRBV7-2 to TRBJ2-3; D is ambiguous. The CDR3 has 13 amino acids. The V gene lost 1 base and the J gene lost 6 bases, with 8 bases spanning the gap. The germline V gene has CDR1 SGHTA and CDR2 FQGNSA. The CDR3 DNA is TGTGCCAGCAGCTTAGTAGCTTGGGATACGCAGTATTTT. Translating it yields CASSLVAWDTQYF.

The chain joins TRBV4-2 to TRBJ2-2; TRBD2 matches at 11 bases. This CDR3 has 17 residues. The V gene's germline CDR1 is LGHNA and CDR2 YNFKEQ. V shed 2 bases and J 0 bases; nucleotides not matched to a gene: 2. The CDR3: CASSQPSGGSNTGELFF. CDR3 DNA sequence: TGTGCCAGCAGCCAACCTAGCGGGGGGTCGAACACCGGGGAGCTGTTTTTT.

This clonotype turned up a few times. The chain joins TRBV18 to TRBJ1-1; TRBD1 matches at 7 bases. CDR1 and CDR2 (germline): KGHSH, LQKENI. The length of the CDR3 is 15 residues. J was trimmed by 4 bases and V by 4 bases; bases with no gene match: 9. As DNA, the CDR3 is TGTGCCAGCTCACAAGGGGGCGCAGTGGGCACTGAAGCTTTCTTT. Translation gives CASSQGGAVGTEAFF.

This clonotype was picked up a small number of times. The chain uses TRBV19 and TRBJ1-2, with a weak D call TRBD1 (5 bases). The CDR3 is 14 residues long. Trimming cost V 3 bases and J 6 bases, with 14 bases left between them. Germline CDR1 and CDR2: LNHDA and SQIVND (reference sequence). CDR3 sequence reads: CASSISQGIHGYTF. CDR3 coding DNA: TGTGCCAGTAGTATTTCTCAGGGAATCCATGGCTACACCTTC. Combining the CDR3 with reference TRBV19 and TRBJ1-2 gives the whole variable domain DGGITQSPKYLFRKEGQNVTLSCEQNLNHDAMYWYRQDPGQGLRLIYYSQIVNDFQKGDIAEGYSVSREKKESFPLTVTSAQKNPTAFYLCASSISQGIHGYTFGSGTRLTVV.

This clonotype was picked up a small number of times. V usage is TRBV12-5 and J usage is TRBJ1-5; D is perhaps TRBD1 (5 bases). This CDR3 has 14 amino acids. V was cut by 7 bases and J by 6 bases, with 16 bases left in between. Germline V gene data show CDR1 as LGHNT and CDR2 as FRNRAP. This CDR3 is CASASSGGGQPQHF. In DNA form, the CDR3 reads TGTGCTAGTGCCTCTTCGGGGGGGGGTCAGCCCCAGCATTTT.

The chain joins TRBV5-1 to TRBJ2-7; unclear D gene. CDR1 SGHRS and CDR2 YFSETQ come from the germline V gene. The CDR3 loop spans 15 amino acids. V gave up 0 bases and J gave up 7 bases, with 17 bases separating them. The CDR3 DNA sequence: TGCGCCAGCAGCTTGGGGGCCACCGCCCCCGAGGAGCAGTACGTC. Amino acids: CASSLGATAPEEQYV.

This chain links TRBV5-1 with TRBJ2-1, with TRBD2 identical over 11 bases. The V segment lost 0 bases and the J segment 10 bases; nucleotides outside the gene matches: 3. The CDR3 extends over 14 amino acids. CDR1 is SGHRS, CDR2 YFSETQ, per germline. Here the CDR3 DNA reads TGCGCCAGCAGCTTGGGTCTAGCGGGGGGCGAGCAGTTCTTC. It encodes CASSLGLAGGEQFF.

This clonotype was detected ten times or more. J is TRBJ2-7 and V is TRBV11-2; D might be TRBD2 (6 bases). The V end lost 4 bases, the J end lost 0 bases, and 19 bases lay between the germline ends. This CDR3 spans 17 amino acids. Germline CDR1 is SGHAT and CDR2 is FQNNGV. The DNA of the CDR3 is TGTGCCAGCAGCTCACACCCCTCCGGGACTGACTCCTACGAGCAGTACTTC. Translating it yields CASSSHPSGTDSYEQYF.

V and J are TRBV20-1 and TRBJ1-3, with D possibly TRBD1 on 5 matching bases. Trimming removed 4 bases from V and 0 bases from J, with 16 bases in between. This CDR3 spans 16 amino acids. Germline CDR1 reads DFQATT; CDR2 reads SNEGSKA (reference sequence). CDR3 DNA: TGCAGTGCTAAAGTTGGCCCGGGACCCTCTGGAAACACCATATATTTT. Translated, it gives CSAKVGPGPSGNTIYF.

The genes are TRBV7-3 and TRBJ2-1; the match to TRBD2 covers 13 bases. Germline CDR1 and CDR2: SGHTA and FQGTGA. Trimming at V came to 5 bases and at J to 5 bases, leaving 6 bases not matched to a gene. The CDR3 consists of 16 residues. The CDR3 spells CASSLSGTSGDNEQFF. The CDR3, as DNA: TGTGCCAGCAGCCTCTCCGGGACTAGCGGGGACAATGAGCAGTTCTTC.

This clonotype was seen many times. The chain combines TRBV6-5 with TRBJ2-1, with D hard to call. Germline V CDR1 and CDR2: MNHEY, SVGAGI. The V gene lost 0 bases and the J gene lost 14 bases, with 23 bases spanning the gap. This CDR3 region has 16 residues. The CDR3 region has the DNA TGTGCCAGCAGTTACTCGCGGACCCCCCCCGGATGGGCGGAGTTCTTC. Translating it yields CASSYSRTPPGWAEFF.

The genes are TRBV12-3 or TRBV12-4 and TRBJ1-2, with a possible D match to TRBD1 (6 bases). Between the trimmed V and J ends, which lost 2 bases and 4 bases, there was a span of 11 bases. CDR3 length: 14 amino acids. The CDR3, as DNA: TGTGCCAGCAGTTTAAGGGGGAAGGGCTATGGCTACACCTTC. Amino acids: CASSLRGKGYGYTF.

This clonotype was seen only a few times. This rearrangement joins TRBV27 to TRBJ1-3; the D gene is possibly TRBD1 (6 bases). This CDR3 spans 14 amino acids. Germline V lookup: CDR1 MNHEY, CDR2 SMNVEV (reference sequence). V gave up 6 bases and J gave up 3 bases, with 12 bases separating them. In DNA, the CDR3 is TGTGCCAGCAGAAACAACAGGGATGGAAACACCATATATTTT. It encodes CASRNNRDGNTIYF.